The entry below describes one T cell receptor (beta chain). The sample is drawn from a study of patients and donors after allogeneic stem cell transplantation. TCRdb processed the RT-PCR reads anew with MiXCR; each CDR3 protein has one entry. Of hundreds of thousands of distinct CDR3 sequences in the sample, approximately 16% were seen once. Unmatched junction bases numbered 0, after V lost 3 bases and J lost 4 bases. Germline values: CDR1 DFQATT, CDR2 SNEGSKA (reference sequence). This CDR3 region has 11 residues. The sequencing input was blood, either unsorted or a sorted T cell fraction (not recorded which). This clonotype was sampled from a human donor who was either an allogeneic HSCT recipient or a stem cell or donor lymphocyte infusion donor (not recorded which). It is not recorded whose cells these are; they may come from a transplant donor. The chain is built from TRBV20-1 and TRBJ2-7; 7 positions agree with TRBD1. In nucleotides, the CDR3 is TGCAGTGCTAGGACAGGGTACGAGCAGTACTTC. It specifies CSARTGYEQYF.